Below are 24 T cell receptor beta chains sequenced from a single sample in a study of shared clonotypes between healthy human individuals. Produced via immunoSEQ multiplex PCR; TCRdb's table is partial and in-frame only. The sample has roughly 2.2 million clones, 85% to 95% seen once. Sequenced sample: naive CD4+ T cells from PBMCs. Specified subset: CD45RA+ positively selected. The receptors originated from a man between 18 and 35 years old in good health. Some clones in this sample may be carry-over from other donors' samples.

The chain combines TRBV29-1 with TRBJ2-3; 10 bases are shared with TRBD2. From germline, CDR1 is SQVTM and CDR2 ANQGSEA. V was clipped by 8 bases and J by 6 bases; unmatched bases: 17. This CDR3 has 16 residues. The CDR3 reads CSSAGSGRRWADTQYF. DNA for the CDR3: TGCAGCTCCGCTGGTAGCGGGAGGAGGTGGGCGGATACGCAGTATTTT.

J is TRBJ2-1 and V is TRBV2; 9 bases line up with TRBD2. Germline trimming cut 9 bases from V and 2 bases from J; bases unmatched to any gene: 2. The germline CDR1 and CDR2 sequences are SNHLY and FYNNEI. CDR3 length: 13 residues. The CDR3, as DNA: TGTGCCAGTAGCGGGAGAGCCTACAATGAGCAGTTCTTC. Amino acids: CASSGRAYNEQFF.

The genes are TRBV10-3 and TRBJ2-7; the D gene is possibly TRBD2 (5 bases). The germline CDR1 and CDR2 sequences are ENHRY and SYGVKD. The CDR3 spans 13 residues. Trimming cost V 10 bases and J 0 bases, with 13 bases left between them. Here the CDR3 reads CATGAEPSYEQYF. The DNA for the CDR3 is TGTGCCACCGGAGCGGAGCCCTCCTACGAGCAGTACTTC.

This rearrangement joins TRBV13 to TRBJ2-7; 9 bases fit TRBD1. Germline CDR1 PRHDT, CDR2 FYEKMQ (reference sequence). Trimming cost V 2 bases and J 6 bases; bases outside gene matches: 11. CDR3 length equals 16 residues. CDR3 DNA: TGTGCCAGCAGCTTAAAATTCGGGACAGGGCCAACCGAGCAGTACTTC. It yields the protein CASSLKFGTGPTEQYF. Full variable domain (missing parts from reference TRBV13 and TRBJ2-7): AAGVIQSPRHLIKEKRETATLKCYPIPRHDTVYWYQQGPGQDPQFLISFYEKMQSDKGSIPDRFSAQQFSDYHSELNMSSLELGDSALYFCASSLKFGTGPTEQYFGPGTRLTVT.

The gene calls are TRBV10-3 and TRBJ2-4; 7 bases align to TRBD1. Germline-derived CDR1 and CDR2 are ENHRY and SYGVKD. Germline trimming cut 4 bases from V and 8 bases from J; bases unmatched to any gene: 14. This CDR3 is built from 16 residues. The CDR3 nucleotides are TGTGCCATCAGTGTCTCTCAACAGGGGAGTGGGGACATTCAGTACTTC. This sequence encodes CAISVSQQGSGDIQYF.

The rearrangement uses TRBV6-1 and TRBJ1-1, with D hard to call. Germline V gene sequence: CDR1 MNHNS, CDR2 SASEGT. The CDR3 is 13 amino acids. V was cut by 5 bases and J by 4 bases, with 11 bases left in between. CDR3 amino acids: CASSKEGPTEAFF. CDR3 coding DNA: TGTGCCAGCAGTAAAGAGGGCCCCACTGAAGCTTTCTTT.

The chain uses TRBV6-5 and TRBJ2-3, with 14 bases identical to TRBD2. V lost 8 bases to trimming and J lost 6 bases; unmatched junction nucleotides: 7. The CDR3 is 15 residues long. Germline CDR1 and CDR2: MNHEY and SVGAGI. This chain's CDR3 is CASLRTSGRLDTQYF. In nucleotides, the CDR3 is TGTGCCAGCTTACGGACTAGCGGGAGGTTGGATACGCAGTATTTT.

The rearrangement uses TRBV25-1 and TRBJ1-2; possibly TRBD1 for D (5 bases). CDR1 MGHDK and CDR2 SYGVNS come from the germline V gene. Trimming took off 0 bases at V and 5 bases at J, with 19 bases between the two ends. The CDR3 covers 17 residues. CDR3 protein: CASSEYLPGGDLYGYTF. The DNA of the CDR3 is TGTGCCAGCAGTGAATACCTCCCGGGAGGGGACCTTTATGGCTACACCTTC.

CDR3 region: CASLGARASGANVLTF. DNA for the CDR3: TGCGCCAGCCTTGGAGCGAGAGCTTCTGGGGCCAACGTCCTGACTTTC. The chain links TRBV4-1 to TRBJ2-6; the D is unclear. From germline, CDR1 is MGHRA and CDR2 YSYEKL. V lost 8 bases and J 1 base, leaving 15 bases between the germline ends. The CDR3 is made up of 16 amino acids.

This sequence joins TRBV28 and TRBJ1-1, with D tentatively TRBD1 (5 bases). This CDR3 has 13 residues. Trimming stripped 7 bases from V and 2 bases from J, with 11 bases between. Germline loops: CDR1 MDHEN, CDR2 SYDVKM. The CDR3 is CASTGQINTEAFF. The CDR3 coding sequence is TGTGCCAGCACGGGGCAGATAAACACTGAAGCTTTCTTT.

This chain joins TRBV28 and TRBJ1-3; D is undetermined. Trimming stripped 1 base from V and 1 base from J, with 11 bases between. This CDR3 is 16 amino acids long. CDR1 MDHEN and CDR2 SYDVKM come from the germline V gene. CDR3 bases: TGTGCCAGCAGTTTATCAGGCCGCGGATCTGGAAACACCATATATTTT. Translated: CASSLSGRGSGNTIYF.

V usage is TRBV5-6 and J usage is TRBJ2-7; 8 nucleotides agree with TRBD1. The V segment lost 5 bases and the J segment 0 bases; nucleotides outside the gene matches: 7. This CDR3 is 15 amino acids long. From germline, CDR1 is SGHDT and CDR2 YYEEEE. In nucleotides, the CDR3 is TGTGCCAGCAGTAAGGATACAGGGGGCTCCTACGAGCAGTACTTC. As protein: CASSKDTGGSYEQYF.

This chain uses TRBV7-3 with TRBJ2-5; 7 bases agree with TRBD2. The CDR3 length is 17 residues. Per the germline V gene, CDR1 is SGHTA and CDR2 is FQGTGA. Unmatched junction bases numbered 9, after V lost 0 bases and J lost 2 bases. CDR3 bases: TGTGCCAGCAGCTTAACGTGGTGGAGCGGGGTACAAGAGACCCAGTACTTC. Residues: CASSLTWWSGVQETQYF.

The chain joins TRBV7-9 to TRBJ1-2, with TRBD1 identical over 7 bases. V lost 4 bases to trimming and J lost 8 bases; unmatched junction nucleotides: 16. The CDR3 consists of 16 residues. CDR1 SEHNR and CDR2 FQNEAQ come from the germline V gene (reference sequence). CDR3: CASSSQGLTGRGGYTF. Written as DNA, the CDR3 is TGTGCCAGCAGCTCTCAAGGCCTGACAGGGCGCGGGGGCTACACCTTC.

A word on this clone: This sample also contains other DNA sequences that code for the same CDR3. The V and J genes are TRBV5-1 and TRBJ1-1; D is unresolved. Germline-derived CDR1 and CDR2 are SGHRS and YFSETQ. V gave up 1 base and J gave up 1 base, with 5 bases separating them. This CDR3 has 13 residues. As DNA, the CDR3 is TGCGCCAGCAGCTTGCAAGGGAACACTGAAGCTTTCTTT. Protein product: CASSLQGNTEAFF.

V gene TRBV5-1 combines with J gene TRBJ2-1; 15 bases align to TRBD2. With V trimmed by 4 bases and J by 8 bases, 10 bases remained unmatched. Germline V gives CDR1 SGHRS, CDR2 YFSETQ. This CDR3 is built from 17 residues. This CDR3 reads CASSHEPGLAGGYEQFF. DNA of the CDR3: TGCGCCAGCAGCCACGAGCCGGGACTAGCGGGAGGCTATGAGCAGTTCTTC.

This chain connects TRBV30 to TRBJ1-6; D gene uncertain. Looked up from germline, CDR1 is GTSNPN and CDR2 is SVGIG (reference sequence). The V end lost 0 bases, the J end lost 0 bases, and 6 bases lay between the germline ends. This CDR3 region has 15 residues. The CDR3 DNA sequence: TGTGCCTGGAGTGTACGGAGCTCCTATAATTCACCCCTCCACTTT. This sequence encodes CAWSVRSSYNSPLHF. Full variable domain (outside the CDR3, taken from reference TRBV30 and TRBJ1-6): SQTIHQWPATLVQPVGSPLSLECTVEGTSNPNLYWYRQAAGRGLQLLFYSVGIGQISSEVPQNLSASRPQDRQFILSSKKLLLSDSGFYLCAWSVRSSYNSPLHFGNGTRLTVT.

The CDR3 sequence is CASSLALDYGYTF. CDR3 nucleotides: TGCGCCAGCAGCTTGGCCTTGGACTATGGCTACACCTTC. The chain is built from TRBV5-1 and TRBJ1-2, with no clear D. Germline V gene lookup returns CDR1 SGHRS and CDR2 YFSETQ. The V end was cut by 0 bases, the J end by 3 bases, with 6 bases between. This CDR3 is built from 13 residues.

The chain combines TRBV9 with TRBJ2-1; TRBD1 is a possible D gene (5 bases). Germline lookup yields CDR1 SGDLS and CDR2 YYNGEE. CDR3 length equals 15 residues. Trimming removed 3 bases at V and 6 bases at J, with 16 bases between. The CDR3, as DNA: TGTGCCAGCAGCGCCCGACACCTAGGGGTCAATGAGCAGTTCTTC. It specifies CASSARHLGVNEQFF.

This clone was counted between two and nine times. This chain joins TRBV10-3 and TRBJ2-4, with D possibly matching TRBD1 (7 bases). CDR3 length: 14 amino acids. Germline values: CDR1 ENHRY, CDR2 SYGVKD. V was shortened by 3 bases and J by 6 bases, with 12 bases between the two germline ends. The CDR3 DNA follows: TGTGCCATCAGTGATGGCAGGGGGGTAAACATTCAGTACTTC. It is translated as CAISDGRGVNIQYF.

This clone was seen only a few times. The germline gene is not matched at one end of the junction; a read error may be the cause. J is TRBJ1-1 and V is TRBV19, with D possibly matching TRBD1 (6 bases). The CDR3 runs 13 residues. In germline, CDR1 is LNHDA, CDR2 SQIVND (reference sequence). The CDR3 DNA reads TGTGCCAGTAGCCTCCAGGGGAACCCTGAAGCTTTCTTT. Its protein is CASSLQGNPEAFF.

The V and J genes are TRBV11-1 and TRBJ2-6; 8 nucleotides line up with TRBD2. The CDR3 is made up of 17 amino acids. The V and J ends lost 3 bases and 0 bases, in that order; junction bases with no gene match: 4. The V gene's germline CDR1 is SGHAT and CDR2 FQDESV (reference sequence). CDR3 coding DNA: TGTGCCAGCAGCTTTAGCGGGACCAACTCTGGGGCCAACGTCCTGACTTTC. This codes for CASSFSGTNSGANVLTF.

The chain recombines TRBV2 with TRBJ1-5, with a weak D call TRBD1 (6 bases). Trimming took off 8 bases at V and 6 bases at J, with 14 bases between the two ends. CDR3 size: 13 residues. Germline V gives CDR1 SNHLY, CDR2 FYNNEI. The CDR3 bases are TGTGCCAGCTACAGGGTAGCGGGTCAGCCCCAGCATTTT. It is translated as CASYRVAGQPQHF.

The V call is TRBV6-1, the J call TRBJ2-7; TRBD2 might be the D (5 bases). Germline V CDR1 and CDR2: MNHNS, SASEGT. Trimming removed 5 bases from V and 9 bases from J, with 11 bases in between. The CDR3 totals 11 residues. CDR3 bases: TGTGCCAGCAGTTACGGGGTCGGGCAGTACTTC. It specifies CASSYGVGQYF.